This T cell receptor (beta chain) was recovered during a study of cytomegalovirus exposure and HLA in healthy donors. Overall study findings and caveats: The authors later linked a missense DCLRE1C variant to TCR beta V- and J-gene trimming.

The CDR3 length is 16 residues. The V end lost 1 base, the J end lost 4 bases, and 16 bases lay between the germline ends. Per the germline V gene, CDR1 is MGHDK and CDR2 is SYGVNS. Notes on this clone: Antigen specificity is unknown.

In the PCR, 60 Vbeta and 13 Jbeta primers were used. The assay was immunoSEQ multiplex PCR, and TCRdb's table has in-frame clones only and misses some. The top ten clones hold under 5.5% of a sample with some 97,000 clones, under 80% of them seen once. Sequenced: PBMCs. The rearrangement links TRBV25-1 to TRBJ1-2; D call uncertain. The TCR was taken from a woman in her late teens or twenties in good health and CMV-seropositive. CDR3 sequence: CASSELAGPHLYGYTF. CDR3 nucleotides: TGTGCCAGCAGTGAATTGGCGGGCCCTCATCTCTATGGCTACACCTTC.